The 26 T cell receptor beta chains in this list originate from one sample, sequenced in a study of regulatory T cells in long-lasting Graves disease. TCR beta libraries were built with iRepertoire HTBI primers and Arm-PCR of CDR3 regions. Each CDR3 protein gets one entry after TCRdb re-called the multiplex PCR reads with MiXCR. The table lists around 340,000 distinct CDR3 sequences, less than 20% of them singletons, with less than 35% in the top ten. Time point reported: persistent/refractory GD, antithyroid drugs over 5 years with positive TRAb. PBMC RNA was the source of the TCR library. Sequenced here: peripheral blood mononuclear cells (PBMCs), sampled when the disease was refractory, from a patient treated with antithyroid drugs. These receptors all stem from a female donor with Graves disease.

The table lists this clonotype with many counts. J is TRBJ1-1 and V is TRBV20-1; D may be TRBD1 (6 bases). Germline CDR1 is DFQATT and CDR2 is SNEGSKA (reference sequence). Deletions cut 5 bases from V and 4 bases from J, with 23 bases between. The length of the CDR3 is 16 residues. This CDR3 reads CSASGQHLSLSTEAFF. In DNA form, the CDR3 reads TGCAGTGCTTCTGGACAGCACCTCAGCCTTAGCACTGAAGCTTTCTTT.

V usage is TRBV18 and J usage is TRBJ1-2; D is possibly TRBD1 (5 bases). CDR1 KGHSH and CDR2 LQKENI come from the germline V gene. With 5 bases removed from V and 3 bases from J, the gap between germline ends came to 13 bases. The CDR3 extends over 14 amino acids. This CDR3 reads CASSSTGGDYGYTF. The CDR3 bases are TGTGCCAGCTCATCCACCGGGGGGGACTATGGCTACACCTTC.

This chain uses TRBV28 with TRBJ2-3; 8 bases agree with TRBD1. V lost 4 bases, J lost 6 bases, and 12 bases stayed unmatched. This CDR3 has 16 amino acids. Germline V gives CDR1 MDHEN, CDR2 SYDVKM. Here the CDR3 reads CASSSRDRTMVDTQYF. CDR3 coding DNA: TGTGCCAGCAGTTCCCGGGACAGGACGATGGTCGATACGCAGTATTTT.

Details on this clonotype: This sequence may be a read error, since a much larger clone differs from it by one base. The chain uses TRBV11-2 and TRBJ1-2, with D unresolved. The CDR3 is 13 residues long. Looked up from germline, CDR1 is SGHAT and CDR2 is FQNNGV. Trimming pared 4 bases from V and 4 bases from J, leaving 10 bases between. The CDR3 region has the DNA TGTGCCAGCAGCTCAAGACTAACCTATGGCTACACCTTC. Its protein product is CASSSRLTYGYTF.

The count of this clonotype is one. CDR3 coding DNA: TGCAGCGTTGAGCCCCGGAACTCAGATACGCAGTATTTT. It codes for CSVEPRNSDTQYF. The chain has TRBV29-1 and TRBJ2-3; no firm D call. V lost 3 bases and J 4 bases, leaving 11 bases between the germline ends. Per germline, CDR1 SQVTM and CDR2 ANQGSEA. The CDR3 contains 13 residues.

Ten or more counts support this clonotype. The CDR3 region is CATSVVNTEAFF. The CDR3 bases are TGTGCCACCAGCGTGGTGAACACTGAAGCTTTCTTT. This chain joins TRBV24-1 and TRBJ1-1; D call uncertain. The V gene's germline CDR1 is KGHDR and CDR2 SFDVKD. V was trimmed by 7 bases and J by 0 bases, leaving 5 bases between them. There are 12 residues in the CDR3.

This clonotype was seen more than once but under ten times. V and J are TRBV4-1 and TRBJ1-2; D remains unclear. Germline lookup yields CDR1 MGHRA and CDR2 YSYEKL. The germline V and J ends were trimmed by 4 bases and 6 bases, with 18 bases remaining between them. This CDR3 has 15 amino acids. CDR3 in DNA: TGCGCCAGCAGCCCCCGAGACGCACCCGGAGATGGCTACACCTTC. It codes for CASSPRDAPGDGYTF.

V usage is TRBV20-1 and J usage is TRBJ1-1; weak D call: TRBD1 (5 bases). The germline V gene has CDR1 DFQATT and CDR2 SNEGSKA (reference sequence). CDR3 length: 12 amino acids. The CDR3 reads CSPSGLSAEAFF. In DNA form, the CDR3 reads TGCAGCCCCTCGGGACTTTCCGCTGAAGCTTTCTTT.

This clonotype came up many times. The rearrangement joins TRBV27 to TRBJ2-7, with 8 nucleotides matching TRBD2. The CDR3 consists of 18 residues. Looked up from germline, CDR1 is MNHEY and CDR2 is SMNVEV (reference sequence). Trimming at V came to 2 bases and at J to 2 bases, leaving 14 bases not matched to a gene. The CDR3 is CASSLRSSGSFFAYEQYF. The DNA of the CDR3 is TGTGCCAGCAGTTTAAGATCCAGCGGGAGTTTCTTCGCCTACGAGCAGTACTTC.

The V and J genes are TRBV19 and TRBJ1-1; D remains ambiguous. This CDR3 is 15 amino acids long. Germline values: CDR1 LNHDA, CDR2 SQIVND (reference sequence). V lost 5 bases, J lost 7 bases, and 20 bases lay in between. The CDR3 here is CASSASEVSIDEAFF. For the CDR3, the DNA is TGTGCCAGTAGTGCAAGCGAGGTCAGTATTGATGAAGCTTTCTTT.

This clonotype was picked up many times. The chain is built from TRBV2 and TRBJ1-5, with 7 bases matching TRBD1. Germline V CDR1 and CDR2: SNHLY, FYNNEI. The CDR3 sequence is 13 residues long. V was clipped by 8 bases and J by 6 bases; unmatched bases: 7. The CDR3 DNA is TGTGCCAGCGGGCCGGACAGGCGTCAGCCCCAGCATTTT. Translated, it gives CASGPDRRQPQHF.

This clonotype was seen a handful of times. The chain combines TRBV9 with TRBJ1-1; 8 bases map to TRBD1. This CDR3 has 16 amino acids. Germline V gene sequence: CDR1 SGDLS, CDR2 YYNGEE. The trim removed 0 bases at V and 1 base at J, leaving 5 bases unmatched. The CDR3 is CASSVGTGSKNTEAFF. The CDR3 nucleotides are TGTGCCAGCAGCGTAGGGACAGGGAGTAAGAACACTGAAGCTTTCTTT.

This clonotype has just a few counts. The chain employs TRBV7-9 and TRBJ1-4; 7 nucleotides agree with TRBD1. Per the germline V gene, CDR1 is SEHNR and CDR2 is FQNEAQ (reference sequence). With V trimmed by 4 bases and J by 8 bases, 7 bases remained unmatched. This CDR3 is 14 amino acids long. In nucleotides, the CDR3 is TGTGCCAGCAGCTCCCGGGACAGTCCCGAAAAACTGTTTTTT. It yields the protein CASSSRDSPEKLFF.

In its sample, this clonotype was seen a few times. The V call is TRBV6-1, the J call TRBJ2-6, with D tentatively TRBD2 (5 bases). CDR1 and CDR2 from the germline V gene are MNHNS and SASEGT. V lost 6 bases and J 0 bases, leaving 9 bases between the germline ends. The length of the CDR3 is 15 residues. The CDR3 here is CASSRGLSGANVLTF. CDR3 bases: TGTGCCAGCAGCAGAGGGCTCTCTGGGGCCAACGTCCTGACTTTC.

This clonotype was seen a handful of times. The chain links TRBV2 to TRBJ2-5; D tentatively reads TRBD1 or TRBD2 (5 bases each). CDR3 size: 13 residues. CDR1 and CDR2 from the germline V gene are SNHLY and FYNNEI. The V end was cut by 7 bases, the J end by 7 bases, with 16 bases between. For the CDR3, the DNA is TGTGCCAGCAACCGGGACGCCGTCGGGACCCAGTACTTC. Its protein is CASNRDAVGTQYF.

The rearrangement links TRBV3-1 to TRBJ1-6; maybe TRBD1 (5 bases). Trimming cost V 5 bases and J 3 bases, with 11 bases left between them. The CDR3 sequence is 15 residues long. Germline V lookup: CDR1 LGHDT, CDR2 YNNKEL (reference sequence). For the CDR3, the DNA is TGTGCCAGCAGCTTCCGACAGCTCTATAATTCACCCCTCCACTTT. Amino acid sequence: CASSFRQLYNSPLHF. Filled out from reference TRBV3-1 and TRBJ1-6, the complete variable domain reads DTAVSQTPKYLVTQMGNDKSIKCEQNLGHDTMYWYKQDSKKFLKIMFSYNNKELIINETVPNRFSPKSPDKAHLNLHINSLELGDSAVYFCASSFRQLYNSPLHFGNGTRLTVT.

This clonotype was seen a handful of times. This rearrangement joins TRBV3-1 to TRBJ1-2; D not certain. This CDR3 is 17 amino acids long. Per germline, CDR1 LGHDT and CDR2 YNNKEL (reference sequence). V lost 4 bases and J 0 bases, leaving 18 bases between the germline ends. CDR3 in amino acids: CASSPTSQGSANYGYTF. CDR3 DNA: TGTGCCAGCAGCCCGACATCACAAGGGTCAGCTAACTATGGCTACACCTTC.

This clonotype was detected ten times or more. V usage is TRBV11-3 and J usage is TRBJ1-2, with D uncertain. The germline V and J ends were trimmed by 1 base and 2 bases, with 2 bases remaining between them. Germline V gene lookup returns CDR1 SGHNT and CDR2 YENEEA. This CDR3 has 12 amino acids. The CDR3 DNA follows: TGTGCCAGCAGCTTAGGCAACTATGGCTACACCTTC. Translation: CASSLGNYGYTF.

This clonotype was detected many times. The CDR3, as DNA: TGCAGTGCTAGACCACTCCGGGGGAATCAGCCCCAGCATTTT. Translated: CSARPLRGNQPQHF. This sequence joins TRBV20-1 and TRBJ1-5; D is perhaps TRBD1 (5 bases). V lost 2 bases and J 4 bases, leaving 12 bases between the germline ends. In germline, CDR1 is DFQATT, CDR2 SNEGSKA (reference sequence). The CDR3 extends over 14 amino acids.

This chain uses TRBV18 with TRBJ2-7; 9 nucleotides match TRBD2. The CDR3 spans 16 residues. Germline lookup yields CDR1 KGHSH and CDR2 LQKENI. The V and J ends lost 0 bases and 1 base, in that order; junction bases with no gene match: 4. CDR3 loop: CASSPPGLAGSYEQYF. DNA of the CDR3: TGTGCCAGCTCACCACCGGGGCTAGCGGGGTCCTACGAGCAGTACTTC.

The sample holds many counts of this clonotype. CDR3 region: CASSLGATNTGELFF. CDR3 bases: TGTGCCAGCAGTTTGGGGGCGACGAACACCGGGGAGCTGTTTTTT. This chain uses TRBV12-3 or TRBV12-4 with TRBJ2-2, with D possibly being TRBD1 (6 bases). The CDR3 contains 15 residues. V was cut by 3 bases and J by 0 bases, with 8 bases left in between.

The genes are TRBV14 and TRBJ2-3; no definite D call. The CDR3 totals 15 residues. The V end was cut by 0 bases, the J end by 2 bases, with 9 bases between. Germline CDR1 SGHDN, CDR2 FVKESK. The CDR3 DNA reads TGTGCCAGCAGCCAAGATAAACAGTCCACAGATACGCAGTATTTT. It specifies CASSQDKQSTDTQYF.

Remarks on this clonotype: Relative to the germline gene, one junction end is altered; a read error may explain this. The CDR3 here is CASTLAGTLTDTQYF. The CDR3 DNA reads as TGTGCCAGCACCTTAGCGGGGACCCTCACAGATACGCAGTATTTT. The chain recombines TRBV7-2 with TRBJ2-3; 8 nucleotides match TRBD2. CDR1 SGHTA and CDR2 FQGNSA come from the germline V gene. This CDR3 contains 15 residues.

This clonotype has only one observation. Possible read error: a much larger clone is one base away. V and J are TRBV7-8 and TRBJ2-5; 14 nucleotides agree with TRBD2. CDR1 and CDR2 (germline): SGHVS, FQNEAQ. This CDR3 comprises 21 residues. The CDR3 here is CASSFPAAGTSGGWGQGTQYF. Here the CDR3 DNA reads TGTGCCAGCAGCTTTCCCGCCGCCGGGACTAGCGGGGGCTGGGGACAAGGGACCCAGTACTTC. The full variable domain, rest sourced from reference TRBV7-8 and TRBJ2-5, is GAGVSQSPRYKVAKRGQDVALRCDPISGHVSLFWYQQALGQGPEFLTYFQNEAQLDKSGLPSDRFFAERPEGSVSTLKIQRTQQEDSAVYLCASSFPAAGTSGGWGQGTQYFGPGTRLLVL.

This clonotype was seen only a few times. The chain couples TRBV5-1 to TRBJ2-5; possible D gene TRBD1, 5 bases. The CDR3 has 14 amino acids. V shed 0 bases and J shed 4 bases, with 10 bases lying between them. Germline loops: CDR1 SGHRS, CDR2 YFSETQ. CDR3 sequence reads: CASSLAERGETQYF. CDR3 nucleotide sequence: TGCGCCAGCAGCTTGGCCGAAAGGGGAGAGACCCAGTACTTC.

There are a few counts of this clonotype. V gene TRBV4-1 combines with J gene TRBJ2-7; possible D gene TRBD1, 6 bases. This CDR3 comprises 14 residues. The germline V gene encodes CDR1 MGHRA and CDR2 YSYEKL. V was pared by 3 bases and J by 5 bases, with 14 bases between. The DNA of the CDR3 is TGCGCCAGCAGCCACGTAAAAGGGGGAGACGAGCAGTACTTC. Encoded protein: CASSHVKGGDEQYF.